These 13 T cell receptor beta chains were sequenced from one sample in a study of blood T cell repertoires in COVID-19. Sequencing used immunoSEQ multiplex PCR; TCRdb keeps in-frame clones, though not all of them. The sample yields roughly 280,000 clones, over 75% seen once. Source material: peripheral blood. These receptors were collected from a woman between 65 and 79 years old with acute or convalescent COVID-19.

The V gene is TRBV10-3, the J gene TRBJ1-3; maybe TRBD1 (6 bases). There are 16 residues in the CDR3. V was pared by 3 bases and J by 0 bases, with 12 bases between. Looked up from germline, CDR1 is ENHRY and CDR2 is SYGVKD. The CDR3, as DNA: TGTGCCATCAGTGAAGGGACACCGAGCTCTGGAAACACCATATATTTT. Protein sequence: CAISEGTPSSGNTIYF.

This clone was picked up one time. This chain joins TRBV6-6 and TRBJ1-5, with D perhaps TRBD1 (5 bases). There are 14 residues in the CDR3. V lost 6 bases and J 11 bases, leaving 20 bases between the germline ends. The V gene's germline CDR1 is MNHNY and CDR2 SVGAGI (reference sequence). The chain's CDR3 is CASRNPGGGWTQHF. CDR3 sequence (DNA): TGTGCCAGCAGAAACCCCGGGGGGGGATGGACCCAGCATTTT.

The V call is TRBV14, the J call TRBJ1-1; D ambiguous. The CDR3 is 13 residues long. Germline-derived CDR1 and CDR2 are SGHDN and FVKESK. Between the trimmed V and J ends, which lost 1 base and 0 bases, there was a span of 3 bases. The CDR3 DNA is TGTGCCAGCAGCCAAGGAGTGAACACTGAAGCTTTCTTT. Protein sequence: CASSQGVNTEAFF.

DNA of the CDR3: TGTGCCAGCAGCCAAGCCGGGAAAGAAGCTTTCTTT. As protein: CASSQAGKEAFF. V and J are TRBV3-1 (or the pseudogene TRBV3-2) and TRBJ1-1; D call uncertain. The germline V gene encodes CDR1 LGHDT and CDR2 YNNKEL (reference sequence). The CDR3 spans 12 residues. Trimming pared 1 base from V and 8 bases from J, leaving 8 bases between.

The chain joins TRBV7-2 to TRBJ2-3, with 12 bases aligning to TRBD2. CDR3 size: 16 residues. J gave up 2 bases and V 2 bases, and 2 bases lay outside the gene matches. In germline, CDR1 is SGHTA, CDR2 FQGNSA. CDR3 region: CASSLTSGGSTDTQYF. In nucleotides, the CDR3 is TGTGCCAGCAGCTTAACTAGCGGGGGGTCCACAGATACGCAGTATTTT.

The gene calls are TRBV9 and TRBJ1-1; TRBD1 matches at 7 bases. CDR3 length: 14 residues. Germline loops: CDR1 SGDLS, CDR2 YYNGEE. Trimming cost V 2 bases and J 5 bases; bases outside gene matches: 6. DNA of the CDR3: TGTGCCAGCAGCGTGACAGGGATGGGGACTGAAGCTTTCTTT. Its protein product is CASSVTGMGTEAFF. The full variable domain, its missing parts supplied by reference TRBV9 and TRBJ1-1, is DSGVTQTPKHLITATGQRVTLRCSPRSGDLSVYWYQQSLDQGLQFLIQYYNGEERAKGNILERFSAQQFPDLHSELNLSSLELGDSALYFCASSVTGMGTEAFFGQGTRLTVV.

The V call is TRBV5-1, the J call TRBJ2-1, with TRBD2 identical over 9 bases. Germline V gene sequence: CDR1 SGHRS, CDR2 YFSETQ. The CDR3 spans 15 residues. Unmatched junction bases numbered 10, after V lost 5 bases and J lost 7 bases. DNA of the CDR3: TGCGCCAGCAGTTTTAGCGGGGGAATGGCTAATGAGCAGTTCTTC. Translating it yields CASSFSGGMANEQFF.

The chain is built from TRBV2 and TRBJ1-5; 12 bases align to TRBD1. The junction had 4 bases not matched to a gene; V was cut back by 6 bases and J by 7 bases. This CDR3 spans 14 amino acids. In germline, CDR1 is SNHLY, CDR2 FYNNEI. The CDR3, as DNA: TGTGCCAGCAGGGGGACAGGGGGCGAACAGCCCCAGCATTTT. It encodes CASRGTGGEQPQHF.

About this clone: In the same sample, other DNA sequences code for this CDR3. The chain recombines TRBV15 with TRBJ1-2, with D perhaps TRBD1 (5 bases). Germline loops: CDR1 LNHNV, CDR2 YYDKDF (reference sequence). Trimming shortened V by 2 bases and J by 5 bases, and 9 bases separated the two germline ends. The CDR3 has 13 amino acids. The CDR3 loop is CATSRQGGYGYTF. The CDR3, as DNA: TGTGCCACCAGCAGACAGGGTGGTTATGGCTACACCTTC.

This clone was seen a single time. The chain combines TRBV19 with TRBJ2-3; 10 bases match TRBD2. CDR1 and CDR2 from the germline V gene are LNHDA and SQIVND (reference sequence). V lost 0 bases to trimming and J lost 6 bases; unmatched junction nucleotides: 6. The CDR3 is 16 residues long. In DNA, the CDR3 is TGTGCCAGTAGTATAGAAGGGAGCGGGGGGGCGGATACGCAGTATTTT. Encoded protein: CASSIEGSGGADTQYF.

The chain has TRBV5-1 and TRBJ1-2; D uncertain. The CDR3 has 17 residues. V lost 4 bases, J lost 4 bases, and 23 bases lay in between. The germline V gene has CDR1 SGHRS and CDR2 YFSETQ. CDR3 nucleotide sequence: TGCGCCAGCAGCCCCAAATTCTATCGGACTGGGAGCTATGGCTACACCTTC. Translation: CASSPKFYRTGSYGYTF.

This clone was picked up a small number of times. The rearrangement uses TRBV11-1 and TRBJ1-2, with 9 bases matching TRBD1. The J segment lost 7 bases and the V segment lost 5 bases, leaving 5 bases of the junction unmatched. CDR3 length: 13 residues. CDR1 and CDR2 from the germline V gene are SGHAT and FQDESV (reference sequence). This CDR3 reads CASSMGQGGGYTF. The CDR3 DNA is TGTGCCAGCAGCATGGGACAGGGTGGTGGCTACACCTTC.

The CDR3 region is CASNPTGDSPLHF. The CDR3 nucleotides are TGTGCCAGCAACCCGACAGGGGATTCACCCCTCCACTTT. The chain is built from TRBV12-3 or TRBV12-4 and TRBJ1-6; 8 bases fit TRBD1. The CDR3 is made up of 13 amino acids. V gave up 7 bases and J gave up 8 bases; unmatched junction bases: 4.